This T cell receptor beta chain was retrieved from a study of vaccination and CD4 T cells after COVID-19. Study-wide context: SARS-CoV-2 was confirmed by nasal swab PCR; disease was mild in fewer than ten, severe in one. The convalescents included six males and four females, and among them two were Hispanic while seven were Caucasian.

At the Johns Hopkins FTIC core, DNA taken from cultured CD4+ T cells was sequenced by way of the Oncomine TCR Beta short-read assay. TCRdb used MiXCR to reprocess the PCR reads, holding one entry per CDR3 protein. Of 20,000 to 30,000 distinct CDR3 sequences listed, less than 70% are singletons. Treatment reported: approximately nine-day PBMC culture with coronavirus spike peptide pools or control peptides (ViraFEST assay). Whole-study results and caveats: In convalescent patients, a median roughly 88% of reactive clones appeared only post-vaccination. Going from about 22 to 38, median SARS-CoV-2-reactive clonotypes did not rise significantly.

Trimming pared 1 base from V and 4 bases from J, leaving 8 bases between. The CDR3 has 13 residues. Germline V gene sequence: CDR1 DFQATT, CDR2 SNEGSKA (reference sequence). Comments on this clonotype: Its antigen is currently unknown.

The sequence was obtained from a human donor who had recovered from COVID-19. The chain uses TRBV20-1 and TRBJ2-1; D gene ambiguous. Sample: CD4+ T cells from blood, cultured in vitro. The CDR3, as DNA: TGCAGTGCTAGAGGTGGGGTTTACAATGAGCAGTTCTTC. It codes for CSARGGVYNEQFF.